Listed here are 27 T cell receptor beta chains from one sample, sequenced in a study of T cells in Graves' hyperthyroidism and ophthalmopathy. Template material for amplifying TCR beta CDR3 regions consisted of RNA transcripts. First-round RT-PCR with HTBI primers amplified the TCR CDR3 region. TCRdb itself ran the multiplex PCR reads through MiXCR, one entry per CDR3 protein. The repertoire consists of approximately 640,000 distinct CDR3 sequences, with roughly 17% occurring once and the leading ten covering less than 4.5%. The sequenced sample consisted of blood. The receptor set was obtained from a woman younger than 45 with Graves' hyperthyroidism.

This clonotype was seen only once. The chain's CDR3 is CASSFPAGGGETQYF. The CDR3 coding sequence is TGTGCCAGCAGTTTTCCGGCGGGAGGCGGGGAGACCCAGTACTTC. The genes are TRBV28 and TRBJ2-5, with 8 bases fitting TRBD2. After removal of 3 bases from V and 5 bases from J, the junction contained 8 bases not matched to a gene. This CDR3 has 15 residues. The germline V gene has CDR1 MDHEN and CDR2 SYDVKM.

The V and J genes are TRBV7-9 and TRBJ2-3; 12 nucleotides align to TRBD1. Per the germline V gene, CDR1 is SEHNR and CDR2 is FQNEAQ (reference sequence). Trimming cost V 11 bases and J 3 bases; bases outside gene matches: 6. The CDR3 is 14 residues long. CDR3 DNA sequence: TGTGCCTGGGACAGGGGGCTTGGGACAGATACGCAGTATTTT. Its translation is CAWDRGLGTDTQYF.

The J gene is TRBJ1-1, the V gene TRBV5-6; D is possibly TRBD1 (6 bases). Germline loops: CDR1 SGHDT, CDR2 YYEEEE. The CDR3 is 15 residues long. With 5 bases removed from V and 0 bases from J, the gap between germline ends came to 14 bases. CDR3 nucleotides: TGTGCCAGCAGTTGGTGGACAGTCATGAACACTGAAGCTTTCTTT. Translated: CASSWWTVMNTEAFF.

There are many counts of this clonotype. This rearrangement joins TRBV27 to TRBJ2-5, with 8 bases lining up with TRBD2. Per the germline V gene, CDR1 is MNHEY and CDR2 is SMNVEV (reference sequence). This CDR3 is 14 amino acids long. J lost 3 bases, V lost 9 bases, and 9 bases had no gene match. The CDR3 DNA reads TGTGCCAGTGGTCGGGAGGGCCGGGAAGAGACCCAGTACTTC. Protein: CASGREGREETQYF.

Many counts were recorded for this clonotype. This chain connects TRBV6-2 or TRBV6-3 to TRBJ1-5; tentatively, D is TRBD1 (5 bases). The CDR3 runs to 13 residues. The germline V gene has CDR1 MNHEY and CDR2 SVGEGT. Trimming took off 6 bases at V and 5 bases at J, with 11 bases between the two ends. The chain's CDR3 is CASSYGGYQPQHF. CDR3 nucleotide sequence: TGTGCCAGCAGCTACGGGGGGTATCAGCCCCAGCATTTT.

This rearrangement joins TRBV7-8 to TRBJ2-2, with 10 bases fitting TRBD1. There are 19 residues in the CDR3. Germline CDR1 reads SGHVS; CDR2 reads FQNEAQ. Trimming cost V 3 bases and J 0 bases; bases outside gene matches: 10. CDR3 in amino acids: CASSFPTDRGPSNTGELFF. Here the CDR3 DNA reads TGTGCCAGCAGCTTCCCAACCGACAGGGGGCCCTCGAACACCGGGGAGCTGTTTTTT. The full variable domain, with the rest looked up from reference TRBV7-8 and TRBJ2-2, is GAGVSQSPRYKVAKRGQDVALRCDPISGHVSLFWYQQALGQGPEFLTYFQNEAQLDKSGLPSDRFFAERPEGSVSTLKIQRTQQEDSAVYLCASSFPTDRGPSNTGELFFGEGSRLTVL.

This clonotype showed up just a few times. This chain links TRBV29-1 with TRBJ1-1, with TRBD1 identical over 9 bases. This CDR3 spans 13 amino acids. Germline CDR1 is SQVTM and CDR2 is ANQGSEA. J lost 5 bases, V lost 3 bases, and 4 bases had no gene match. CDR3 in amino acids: CSVDTGGGTEAFF. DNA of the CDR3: TGCAGCGTTGATACAGGGGGCGGGACTGAAGCTTTCTTT.

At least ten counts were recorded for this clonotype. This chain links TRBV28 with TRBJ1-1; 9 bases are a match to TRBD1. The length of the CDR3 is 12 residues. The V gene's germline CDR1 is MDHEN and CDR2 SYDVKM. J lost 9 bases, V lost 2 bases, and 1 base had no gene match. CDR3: CASSLGTGKAFF. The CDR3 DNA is TGTGCCAGCAGTTTAGGGACAGGGAAAGCTTTCTTT.

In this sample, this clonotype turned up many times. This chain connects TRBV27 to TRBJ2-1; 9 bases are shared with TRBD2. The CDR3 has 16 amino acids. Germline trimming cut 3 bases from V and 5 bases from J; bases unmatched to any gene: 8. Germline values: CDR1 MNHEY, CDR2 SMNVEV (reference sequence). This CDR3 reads CASSFERLAANNEQFF. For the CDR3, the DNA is TGTGCCAGCAGTTTCGAGCGACTAGCGGCTAACAATGAGCAGTTCTTC.

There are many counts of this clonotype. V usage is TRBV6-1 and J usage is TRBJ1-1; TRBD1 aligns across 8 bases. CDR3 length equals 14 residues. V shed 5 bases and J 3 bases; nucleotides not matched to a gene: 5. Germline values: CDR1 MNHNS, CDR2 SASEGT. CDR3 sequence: CASSRQGFDTEAFF. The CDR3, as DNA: TGTGCCAGCAGTCGACAGGGGTTTGACACTGAAGCTTTCTTT.

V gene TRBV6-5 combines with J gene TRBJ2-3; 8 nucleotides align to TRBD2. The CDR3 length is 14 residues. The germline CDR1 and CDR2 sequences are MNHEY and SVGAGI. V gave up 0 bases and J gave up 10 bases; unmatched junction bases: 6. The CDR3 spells CASSYSVGGGPQYF. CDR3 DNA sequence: TGTGCCAGCAGTTACTCTGTCGGGGGGGGTCCGCAGTATTTT.

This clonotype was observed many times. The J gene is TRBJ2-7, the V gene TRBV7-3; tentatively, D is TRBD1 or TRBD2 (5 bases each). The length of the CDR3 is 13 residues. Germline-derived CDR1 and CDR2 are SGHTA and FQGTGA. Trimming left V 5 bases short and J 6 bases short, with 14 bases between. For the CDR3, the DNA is TGTGCCAGCAGCCCCGGGGCAGGATCCGAGCAGTACTTC. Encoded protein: CASSPGAGSEQYF.

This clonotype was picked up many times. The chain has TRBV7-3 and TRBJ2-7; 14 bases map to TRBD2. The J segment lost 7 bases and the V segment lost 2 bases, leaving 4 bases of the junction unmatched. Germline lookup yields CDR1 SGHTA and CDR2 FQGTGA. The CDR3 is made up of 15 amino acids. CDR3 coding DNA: TGTGCCAGCAGCTTATTGGGACTAGCGGGAGAGGAGCAGTACTTC. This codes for CASSLLGLAGEEQYF.

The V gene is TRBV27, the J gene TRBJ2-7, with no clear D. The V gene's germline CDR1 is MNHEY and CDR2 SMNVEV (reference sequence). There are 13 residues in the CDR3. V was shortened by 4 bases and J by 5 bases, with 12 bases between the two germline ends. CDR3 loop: CASSSLVRDEQYF. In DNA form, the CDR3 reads TGTGCCAGCAGTTCCCTCGTCCGGGACGAGCAGTACTTC.

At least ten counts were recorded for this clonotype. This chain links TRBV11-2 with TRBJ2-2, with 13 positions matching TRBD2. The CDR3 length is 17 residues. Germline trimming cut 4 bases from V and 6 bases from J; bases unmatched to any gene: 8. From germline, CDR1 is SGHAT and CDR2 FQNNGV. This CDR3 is CASSSWTSGSRSGELFF. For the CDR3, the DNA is TGTGCCAGCAGCTCATGGACTAGCGGGAGTCGGTCCGGGGAGCTGTTTTTT.

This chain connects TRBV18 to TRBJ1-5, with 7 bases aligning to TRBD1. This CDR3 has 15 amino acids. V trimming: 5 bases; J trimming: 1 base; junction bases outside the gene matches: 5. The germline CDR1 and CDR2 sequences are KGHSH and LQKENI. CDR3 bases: TGTGCCAGCTCAGACAGGGTTTACAGCAATCAGCCCCAGCATTTT. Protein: CASSDRVYSNQPQHF.

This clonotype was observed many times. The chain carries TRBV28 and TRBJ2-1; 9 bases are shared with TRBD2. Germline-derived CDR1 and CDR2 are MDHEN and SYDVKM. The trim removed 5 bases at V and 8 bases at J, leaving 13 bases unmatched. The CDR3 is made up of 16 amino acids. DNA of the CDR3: TGTGCCAGCAGTATGGTAGCGGGGGTGCCCTCGGATGAGCAGTTCTTC. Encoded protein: CASSMVAGVPSDEQFF.

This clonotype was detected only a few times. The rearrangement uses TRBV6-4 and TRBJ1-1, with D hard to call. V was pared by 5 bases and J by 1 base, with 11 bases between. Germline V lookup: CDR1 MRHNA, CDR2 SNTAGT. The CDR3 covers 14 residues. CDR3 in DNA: TGTGCCAGCAGTCCGGACGATACGAACACTGAAGCTTTCTTT. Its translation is CASSPDDTNTEAFF.

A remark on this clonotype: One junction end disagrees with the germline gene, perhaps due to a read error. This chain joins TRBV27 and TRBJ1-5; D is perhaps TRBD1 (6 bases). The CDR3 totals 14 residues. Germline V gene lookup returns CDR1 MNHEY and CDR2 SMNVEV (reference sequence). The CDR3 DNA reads TGTGCCACCAGTGATACGGACAGAGATCAGCCCCAGCATTTT. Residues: CATSDTDRDQPQHF.

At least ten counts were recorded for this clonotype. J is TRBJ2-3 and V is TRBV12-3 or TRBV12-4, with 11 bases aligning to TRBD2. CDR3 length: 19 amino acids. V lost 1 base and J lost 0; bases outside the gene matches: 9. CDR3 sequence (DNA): TGTGCCAGCAGTTTAGAAAGACTAGCGGGAACCCCTAGCACAGATACGCAGTATTTT. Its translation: CASSLERLAGTPSTDTQYF.

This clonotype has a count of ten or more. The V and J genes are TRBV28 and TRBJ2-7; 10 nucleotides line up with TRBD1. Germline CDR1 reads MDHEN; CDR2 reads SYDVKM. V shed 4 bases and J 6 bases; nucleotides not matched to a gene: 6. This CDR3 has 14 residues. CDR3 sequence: CASSYGQGEGEQYF. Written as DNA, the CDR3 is TGTGCCAGCAGTTACGGACAGGGGGAGGGCGAGCAGTACTTC.

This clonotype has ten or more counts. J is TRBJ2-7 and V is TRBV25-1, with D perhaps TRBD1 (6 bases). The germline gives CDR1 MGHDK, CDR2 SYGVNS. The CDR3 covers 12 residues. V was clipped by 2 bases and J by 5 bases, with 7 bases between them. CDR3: CASSEGGHEQYF. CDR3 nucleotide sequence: TGTGCCAGCAGTGAAGGGGGCCACGAGCAGTACTTC.

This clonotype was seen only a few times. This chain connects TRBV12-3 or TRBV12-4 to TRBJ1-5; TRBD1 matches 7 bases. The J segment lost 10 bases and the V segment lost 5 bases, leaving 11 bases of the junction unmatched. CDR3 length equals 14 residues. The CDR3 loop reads CASSDDRVMIPQHF. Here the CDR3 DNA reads TGTGCCAGCAGTGACGACAGGGTGATGATTCCCCAGCATTTT.

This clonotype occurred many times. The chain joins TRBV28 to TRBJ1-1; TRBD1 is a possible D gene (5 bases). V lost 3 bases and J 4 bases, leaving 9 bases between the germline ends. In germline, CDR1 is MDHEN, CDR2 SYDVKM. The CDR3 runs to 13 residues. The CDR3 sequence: CASSLGRATEAFF. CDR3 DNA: TGTGCCAGCAGTTTGGGCAGGGCCACTGAAGCTTTCTTT.

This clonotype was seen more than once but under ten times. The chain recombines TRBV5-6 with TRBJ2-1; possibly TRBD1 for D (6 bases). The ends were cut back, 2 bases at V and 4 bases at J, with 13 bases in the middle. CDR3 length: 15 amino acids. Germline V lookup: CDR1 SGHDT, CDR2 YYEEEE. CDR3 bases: TGTGCCAGCAGCTTAACATACCAGGGGTACAATGAGCAGTTCTTC. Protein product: CASSLTYQGYNEQFF.

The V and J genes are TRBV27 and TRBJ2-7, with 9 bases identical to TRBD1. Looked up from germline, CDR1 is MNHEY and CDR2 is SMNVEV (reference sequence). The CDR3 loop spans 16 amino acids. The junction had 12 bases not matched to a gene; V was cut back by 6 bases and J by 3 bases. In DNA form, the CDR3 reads TGTGCCAGCAGGAGAAGTTTGGACAGGGGCATCTACGAGCAGTACTTC. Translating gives CASRRSLDRGIYEQYF.

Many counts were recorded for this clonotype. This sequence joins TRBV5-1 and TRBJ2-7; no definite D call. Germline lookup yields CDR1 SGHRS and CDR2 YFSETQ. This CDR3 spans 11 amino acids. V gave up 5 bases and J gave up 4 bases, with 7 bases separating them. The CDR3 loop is CASRKEYEQYF. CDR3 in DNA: TGCGCCAGCAGGAAGGAGTACGAGCAGTACTTC.